This is a list of T cell receptor beta chains from one sample in a study of blood T cell repertoires in COVID-19. The protocol was immunoSEQ multiplex PCR, while the TCRdb copy is restricted to in-frame clones and leaves out a portion. This table has tens of thousands of clones, over 80% appearing once. The sequenced sample was peripheral blood. The receptors shown here come from an elderly woman with acute or convalescent COVID-19. Both conserved end residues are part of each CDR3. The D gene is left open where the match is weak. Size is stated for part of the rows, as once, few or many counts, or as a class when the clone is expanded.

v_gene,j_gene,abundance,d_gene,CDR3aa,CDR3nt
TRBV19,TRBJ2-1,-,-,CASSAQVGNEQFF,TGTGCCAGTAGTGCACAGGTAGGCAATGAGCAGTTCTTC
TRBV3-1/TRBV3-2,TRBJ1-2,-,TRBD1,CASSQDGDRARYGYTF,TGTGCCAGCAGCCAAGATGGGGACAGGGCGAGGTATGGCTACACCTTC
TRBV2,TRBJ1-1,-,-,CASSPQGLDTEAFF,TGTGCCAGCAGCCCCCAGGGGTTGGACACTGAAGCTTTCTTT
TRBV10-2,TRBJ2-7,-,-,CASSESWSPRVHEQYF,TGCGCCAGCAGTGAGTCTTGGTCTCCGAGGGTCCACGAGCAGTACTTC
TRBV7-2,TRBJ2-5,-,-,CASSLGRGGPPETQYF,TGTGCCAGCAGCTTAGGACGCGGGGGCCCCCCCGAGACCCAGTACTTC
TRBV11-2,TRBJ2-1,few,TRBD1,CASSLGTGVDEQFF,TGTGCCAGCAGCTTAGGGACAGGGGTCGATGAGCAGTTCTTC
TRBV5-1,TRBJ1-4,-,TRBD1,CASSLAGQGEKLFF,TGCGCCAGCAGCTTGGCCGGACAGGGCGAAAAACTGTTTTTT
TRBV24-1,TRBJ1-2,few,TRBD1,CATSDGTGFGYTF,TGTGCCACCAGTGACGGGACAGGCTTTGGCTACACCTTC
TRBV2,TRBJ1-4,-,-,CASRTGLTGEKLFF,TGTGCCAGCAGGACTGGCCTCACGGGGGAAAAACTGTTTTTT
TRBV11-3,TRBJ2-7,-,-,CASSFGQIYEQYF,TGTGCCAGCAGCTTTGGACAGATCTACGAGCAGTACTTC
TRBV7-9,TRBJ2-3,-,TRBD2,CASSLAGGAGDTQYF,TGTGCCAGCAGCTTGGCGGGGGGGGCCGGAGATACGCAGTATTTT
TRBV27,TRBJ2-7,-,-,CASSSYGYEQYF,TGTGCCAGCAGTTCTTACGGCTACGAGCAGTACTTC
TRBV5-1,TRBJ2-3,-,TRBD1,CASTRQGETDTQYF,TGCGCCAGCACCAGGCAGGGGGAGACAGATACGCAGTATTTT
TRBV11-3,TRBJ2-7,-,-,CASSLTQSSYEQYF,TGTGCCAGCAGCCTTACACAGAGCTCCTACGAGCAGTACTTC
TRBV7-6,TRBJ2-7,-,-,CASSLTGKDEQYF,TGTGCCAGCAGCTTGACGGGTAAAGACGAGCAGTACTTC
TRBV29-1,TRBJ2-5,-,TRBD1,CSVEAPPGGGETQYF,TGCAGCGTTGAAGCGCCCCCAGGGGGCGGAGAGACCCAGTACTTC
TRBV7-9,TRBJ2-1,-,TRBD1,CASSSGQGLWNEQFF,TGTGCCAGCAGCTCTGGACAGGGACTTTGGAATGAGCAGTTCTTC
TRBV3-1/TRBV3-2,TRBJ1-1,-,-,CASRQGGDTEAFF,TGTGCCAGCAGGCAGGGTGGGGACACTGAAGCTTTCTTT
TRBV4-1,TRBJ1-2,few,-,CASSPDGSNYGYTF,TGCGCCAGCAGCCCCGACGGGTCTAACTATGGCTACACCTTC
TRBV5-4,TRBJ2-3,-,TRBD1,CASSSGSGQGTDTQYF,TGTGCCAGCAGCTCTGGGTCGGGACAGGGCACAGATACGCAGTATTTT
TRBV18,TRBJ1-1,-,-,CASSPFGQRVNTEAFF,TGTGCCAGCTCACCATTCGGACAGAGGGTCAACACTGAAGCTTTCTTT
TRBV7-3,TRBJ2-1,-,-,CASSLRSGGSNEQFF,TGTGCCAGCAGCTTAAGGTCAGGGGGGAGCAATGAGCAGTTCTTC
TRBV5-1,TRBJ1-2,-,-,CASSLSGPNYGYTF,TGCGCCAGCAGCCTTAGCGGGCCTAACTATGGCTACACCTTC
TRBV29-1,TRBJ2-3,-,-,CSVEPGTSTDTQYF,TGCAGCGTTGAACCAGGGACTAGCACAGATACGCAGTATTTT
TRBV28,TRBJ1-2,-,TRBD1,CASTFVGTDYGYTF,TGTGCCAGCACCTTCGTCGGGACAGACTATGGCTACACCTTC
TRBV7-2,TRBJ2-2,-,-,CASSYGQRGTGELFF,TGTGCCAGCAGCTACGGACAGAGGGGAACTGGGGAGCTGTTTTTT
TRBV19,TRBJ2-2,-,-,CASNPLAGTPNTGELFF,TGTGCCAGTAACCCACTAGCTGGGACTCCGAACACCGGGGAGCTGTTTTTT
TRBV5-1,TRBJ2-7,-,TRBD2,CASSLYSGVRLAVGEQYF,TGCGCCAGCAGCTTGTACAGTGGTGTTCGGCTAGCGGTGGGCGAGCAGTACTTC
TRBV5-4,TRBJ2-2,few,TRBD2,CAVGASGRADTGELFF,TGTGCCGTGGGGGCTAGCGGGAGGGCCGACACCGGGGAGCTGTTTTTT
TRBV5-6,TRBJ2-2,-,TRBD1,CASSLGGQGASTGELFF,TGTGCCAGCAGCTTGGGCGGACAGGGGGCAAGCACCGGGGAGCTGTTTTTT
TRBV7-8,TRBJ2-2,once,TRBD1,CASSLVGQGYTGELFF,TGTGCCAGCAGCTTAGTCGGACAGGGGTACACCGGGGAGCTGTTTTTT
TRBV6-5,TRBJ2-7,-,TRBD2,CASSPGLAAVAQYF,TGTGCCAGCAGTCCGGGACTAGCGGCAGTTGCGCAGTACTTC
TRBV28,TRBJ1-1,-,-,CASSLLTMNTEAFF,TGTGCCAGCAGTTTACTGACTATGAACACTGAAGCTTTCTTT
TRBV6-5,TRBJ1-1,few,-,CASSYNPTGSEAFF,TGTGCCAGCAGTTACAACCCTACAGGGTCTGAAGCTTTCTTT
TRBV7-6,TRBJ2-3,-,-,CASSLDAGTDTQYF,TGTGCCAGCAGCTTAGACGCAGGGACAGATACGCAGTATTTT
TRBV10-3,TRBJ1-5,medium-sized,-,CAISESGGTQPQHF,TGTGCCATCAGTGAGTCAGGCGGGACGCAGCCCCAGCATTTT
TRBV10-2,TRBJ2-1,-,TRBD2,CASRPGLGANEQFF,TGCGCCAGCAGACCGGGACTAGGGGCCAATGAGCAGTTCTTC
TRBV9,TRBJ2-1,-,TRBD2,CASSVLGLVPANEQFF,TGTGCCAGCAGCGTATTGGGACTAGTACCTGCCAATGAGCAGTTCTTC
TRBV13,TRBJ2-1,-,TRBD2,CASSPYSGRRDEQFF,TGTGCCAGCAGCCCCTATAGCGGGAGGAGGGATGAGCAGTTCTTC
TRBV24-1,TRBJ2-3,-,-,CATSEGGSYTDTQYF,TGTGCCACCAGTGAAGGAGGGTCTTACACAGATACGCAGTATTTT
TRBV19,TRBJ2-2,-,-,CASREQALRGELFF,TGTGCCAGTAGGGAACAGGCCTTGAGAGGGGAGCTGTTTTTT
TRBV14,TRBJ2-7,-,-,CASMRRGAYEQYF,TGTGCCAGCATGCGGCGCGGAGCCTACGAGCAGTACTTC
TRBV6-2/TRBV6-3,TRBJ1-2,once,TRBD1,CASSRQPGQGTYGYTF,TGTGCCAGCAGTCGTCAGCCGGGACAGGGAACCTATGGCTACACCTTC
TRBV7-2,TRBJ2-3,-,-,CASSLASVSDTQYF,TGTGCCAGCAGCTTAGCATCCGTTTCAGATACGCAGTATTTT
TRBV29-1,TRBJ2-5,-,TRBD1,CSVTTTGGGETQYF,TGCAGCGTCACGACCACAGGGGGCGGTGAGACCCAGTACTTC
TRBV7-9,TRBJ2-5,-,-,CASSADSSQYF,TGTGCCAGCAGCGCCGACAGTTCCCAGTACTTC
TRBV28,TRBJ1-1,-,-,CASSPTRAWNTEAFF,TGTGCCAGCAGTCCCACGCGGGCATGGAACACTGAAGCTTTCTTT
TRBV15,TRBJ2-3,-,-,CASRKGVDTDTQYF,TGTGCCTCTCGGAAAGGGGTGGACACAGATACGCAGTATTTT